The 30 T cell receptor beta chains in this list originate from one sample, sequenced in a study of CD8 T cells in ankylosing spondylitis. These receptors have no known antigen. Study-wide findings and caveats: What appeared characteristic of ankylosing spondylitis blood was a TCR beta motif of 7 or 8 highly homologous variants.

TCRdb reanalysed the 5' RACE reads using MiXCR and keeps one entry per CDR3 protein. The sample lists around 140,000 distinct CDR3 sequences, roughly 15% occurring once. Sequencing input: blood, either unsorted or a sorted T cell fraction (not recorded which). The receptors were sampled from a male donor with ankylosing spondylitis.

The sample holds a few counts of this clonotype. CDR3: CASSPGSSEAFF. Written as DNA, the CDR3 is TGTGCCAGCAGCCCCGGATCTTCTGAAGCTTTCTTT. This sequence joins TRBV7-9 and TRBJ1-1; D remains ambiguous. The CDR3 is made up of 12 amino acids. Trimming left V 5 bases short and J 6 bases short, with 10 bases between. Germline CDR1 and CDR2: SEHNR and FQNEAQ (reference sequence).

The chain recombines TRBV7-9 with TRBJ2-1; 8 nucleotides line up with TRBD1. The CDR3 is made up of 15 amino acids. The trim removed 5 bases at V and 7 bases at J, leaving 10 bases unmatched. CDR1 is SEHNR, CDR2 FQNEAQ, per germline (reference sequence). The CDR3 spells CASSLGQGLANEQFF. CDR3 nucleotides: TGTGCCAGCAGCCTCGGACAGGGATTAGCAAATGAGCAGTTCTTC.

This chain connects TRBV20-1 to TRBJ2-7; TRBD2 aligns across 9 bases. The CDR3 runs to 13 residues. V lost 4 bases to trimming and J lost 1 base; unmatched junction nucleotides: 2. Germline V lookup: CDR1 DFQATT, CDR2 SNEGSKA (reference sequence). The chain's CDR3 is CSATGLASYEQYF. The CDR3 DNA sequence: TGCAGTGCTACGGGACTAGCTTCCTACGAGCAGTACTTC.

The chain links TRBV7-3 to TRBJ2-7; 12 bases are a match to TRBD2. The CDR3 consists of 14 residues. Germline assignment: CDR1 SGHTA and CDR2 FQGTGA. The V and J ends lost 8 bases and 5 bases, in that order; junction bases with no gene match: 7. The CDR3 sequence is CASATSGRVNEQYF. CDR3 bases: TGTGCCAGCGCGACTAGCGGGAGAGTCAACGAGCAGTACTTC.

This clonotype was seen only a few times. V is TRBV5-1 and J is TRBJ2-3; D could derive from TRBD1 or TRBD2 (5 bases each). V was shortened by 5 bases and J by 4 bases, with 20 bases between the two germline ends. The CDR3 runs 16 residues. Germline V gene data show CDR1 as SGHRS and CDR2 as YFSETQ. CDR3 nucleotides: TGCGCCAGCAGACAGGACTGGCTGGGGAGCGCAGATACGCAGTATTTT. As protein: CASRQDWLGSADTQYF.

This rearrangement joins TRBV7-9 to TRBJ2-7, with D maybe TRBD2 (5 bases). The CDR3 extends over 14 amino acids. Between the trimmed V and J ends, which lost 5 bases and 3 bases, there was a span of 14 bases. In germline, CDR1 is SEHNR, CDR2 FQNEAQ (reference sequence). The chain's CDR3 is CASSARTVLYEQYF. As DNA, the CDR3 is TGTGCCAGCAGCGCTCGGACTGTCCTCTACGAGCAGTACTTC.

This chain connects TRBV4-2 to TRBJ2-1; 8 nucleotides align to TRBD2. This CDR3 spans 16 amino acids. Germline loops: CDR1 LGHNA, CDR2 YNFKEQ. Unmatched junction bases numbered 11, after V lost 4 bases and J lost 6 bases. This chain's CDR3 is CASSPYDSGAFNEQFF. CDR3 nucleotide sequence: TGTGCCAGCAGCCCATATGATAGCGGGGCTTTCAATGAGCAGTTCTTC.

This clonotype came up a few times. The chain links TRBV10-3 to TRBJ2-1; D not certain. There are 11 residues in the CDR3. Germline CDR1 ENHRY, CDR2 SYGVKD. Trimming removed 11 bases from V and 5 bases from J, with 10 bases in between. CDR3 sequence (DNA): TGTGCCGCGGCCTTCGACAATGAGCAGTTCTTC. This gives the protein CAAAFDNEQFF.

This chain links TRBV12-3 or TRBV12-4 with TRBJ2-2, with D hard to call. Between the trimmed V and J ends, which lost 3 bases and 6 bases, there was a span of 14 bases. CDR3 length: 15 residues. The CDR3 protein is CASSFVRPWAGELFF. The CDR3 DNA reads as TGTGCCAGCAGTTTTGTACGTCCATGGGCCGGGGAGCTGTTTTTT.

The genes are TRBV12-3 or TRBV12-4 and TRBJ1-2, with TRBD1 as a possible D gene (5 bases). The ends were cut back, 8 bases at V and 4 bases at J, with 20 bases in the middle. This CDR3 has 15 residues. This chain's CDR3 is CASLGGVGNLYGYTF. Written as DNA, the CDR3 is TGTGCCAGCCTGGGAGGGGTTGGTAACCTCTATGGCTACACCTTC.

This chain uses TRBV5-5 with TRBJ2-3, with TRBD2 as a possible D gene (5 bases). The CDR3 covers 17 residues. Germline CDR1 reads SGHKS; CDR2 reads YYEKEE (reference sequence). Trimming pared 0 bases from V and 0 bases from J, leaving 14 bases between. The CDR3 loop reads CASSLAPRSESTDTQYF. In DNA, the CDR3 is TGTGCCAGCAGCTTGGCCCCTCGTAGCGAAAGCACAGATACGCAGTATTTT.

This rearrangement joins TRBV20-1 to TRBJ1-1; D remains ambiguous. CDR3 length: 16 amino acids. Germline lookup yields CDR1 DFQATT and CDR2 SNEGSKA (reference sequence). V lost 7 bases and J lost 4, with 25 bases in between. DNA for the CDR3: TGCAGTGTCCCGTTCGACCAGGCAAACTTGGGCACTGAAGCTTTCTTT. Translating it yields CSVPFDQANLGTEAFF.

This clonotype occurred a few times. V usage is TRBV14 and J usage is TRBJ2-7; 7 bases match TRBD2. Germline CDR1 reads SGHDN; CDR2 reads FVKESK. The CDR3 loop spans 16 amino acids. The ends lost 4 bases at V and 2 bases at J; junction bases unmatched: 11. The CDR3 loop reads CASSLIRGGSTYEQYF. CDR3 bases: TGTGCCAGCAGCCTTATCCGCGGCGGGAGCACCTACGAGCAGTACTTC.

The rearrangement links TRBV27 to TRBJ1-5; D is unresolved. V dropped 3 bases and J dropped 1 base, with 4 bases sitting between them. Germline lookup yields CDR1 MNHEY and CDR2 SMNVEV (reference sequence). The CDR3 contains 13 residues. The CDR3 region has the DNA TGTGCCAGCAGTTTGTCCAGCAATCAGCCCCAGCATTTT. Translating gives CASSLSSNQPQHF.

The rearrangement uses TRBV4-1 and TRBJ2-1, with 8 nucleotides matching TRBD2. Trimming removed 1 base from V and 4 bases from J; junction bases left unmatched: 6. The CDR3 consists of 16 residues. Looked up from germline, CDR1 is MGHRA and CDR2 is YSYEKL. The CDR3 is CASSQVGSGVYNEQFF. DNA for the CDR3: TGCGCCAGCAGCCAAGTCGGTAGCGGGGTTTACAATGAGCAGTTCTTC.

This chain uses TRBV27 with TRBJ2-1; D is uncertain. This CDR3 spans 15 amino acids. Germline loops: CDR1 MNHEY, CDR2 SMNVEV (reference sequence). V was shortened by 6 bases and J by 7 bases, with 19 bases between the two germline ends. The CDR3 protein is CASRQAATLWNEQFF. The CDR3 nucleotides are TGTGCCAGCAGGCAGGCCGCGACGCTCTGGAATGAGCAGTTCTTC.

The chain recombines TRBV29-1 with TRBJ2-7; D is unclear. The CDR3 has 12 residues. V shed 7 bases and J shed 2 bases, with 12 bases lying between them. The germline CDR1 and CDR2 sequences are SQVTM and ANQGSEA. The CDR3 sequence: CSAKLSPYEQYF. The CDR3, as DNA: TGCAGCGCCAAGCTCAGCCCCTACGAGCAGTACTTC.

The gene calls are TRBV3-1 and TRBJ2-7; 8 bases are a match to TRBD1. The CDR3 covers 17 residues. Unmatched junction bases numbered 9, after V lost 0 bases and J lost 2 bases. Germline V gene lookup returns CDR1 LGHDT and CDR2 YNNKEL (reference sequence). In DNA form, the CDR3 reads TGTGCCAGCAGCCAAGATGGGGGGCGGACAGGGCCCTACGAGCAGTACTTC. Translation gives CASSQDGGRTGPYEQYF.

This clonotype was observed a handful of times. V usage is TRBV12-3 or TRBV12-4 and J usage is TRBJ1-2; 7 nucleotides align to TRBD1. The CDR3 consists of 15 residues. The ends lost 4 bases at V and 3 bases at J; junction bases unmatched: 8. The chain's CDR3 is CASSSRGAKDYGYTF. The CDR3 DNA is TGTGCCAGCAGTTCCAGGGGGGCTAAGGACTATGGCTACACCTTC.

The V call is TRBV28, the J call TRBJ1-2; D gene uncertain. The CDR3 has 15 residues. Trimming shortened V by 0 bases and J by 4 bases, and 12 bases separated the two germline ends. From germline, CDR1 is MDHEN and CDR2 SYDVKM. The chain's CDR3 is CASSLWGAGTYGYTF. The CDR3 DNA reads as TGTGCCAGCAGTTTATGGGGAGCGGGAACCTATGGCTACACCTTC.

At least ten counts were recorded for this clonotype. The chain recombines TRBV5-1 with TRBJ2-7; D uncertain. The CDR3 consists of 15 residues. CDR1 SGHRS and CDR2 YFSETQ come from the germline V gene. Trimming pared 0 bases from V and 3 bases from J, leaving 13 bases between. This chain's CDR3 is CASSLATTANYEQYF. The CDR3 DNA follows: TGCGCCAGCAGCTTGGCTACCACCGCAAACTACGAGCAGTACTTC.

The DNA of the CDR3 is TGCAGCGTTGTTTCGGCTTCTAGCACAGATACGCAGTATTTT. Amino acid sequence: CSVVSASSTDTQYF. The rearrangement uses TRBV29-1 and TRBJ2-3; no clear D. The CDR3 sequence is 14 residues long. Germline lookup yields CDR1 SQVTM and CDR2 ANQGSEA. Trimming shortened V by 4 bases and J by 0 bases, and 11 bases separated the two germline ends.

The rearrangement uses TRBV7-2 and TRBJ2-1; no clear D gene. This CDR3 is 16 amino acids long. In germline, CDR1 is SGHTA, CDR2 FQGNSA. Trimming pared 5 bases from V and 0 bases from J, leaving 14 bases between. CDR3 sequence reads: CASSPSWRFSYNEQFF. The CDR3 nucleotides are TGTGCCAGCAGCCCATCATGGCGGTTCTCCTACAATGAGCAGTTCTTC.

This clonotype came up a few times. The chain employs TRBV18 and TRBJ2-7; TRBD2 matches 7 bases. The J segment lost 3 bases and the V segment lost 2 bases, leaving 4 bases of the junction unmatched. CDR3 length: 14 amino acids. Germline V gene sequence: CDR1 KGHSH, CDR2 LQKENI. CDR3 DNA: TGTGCCAGCTCACCAGAGCGGGATAACTACGAGCAGTACTTC. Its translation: CASSPERDNYEQYF.

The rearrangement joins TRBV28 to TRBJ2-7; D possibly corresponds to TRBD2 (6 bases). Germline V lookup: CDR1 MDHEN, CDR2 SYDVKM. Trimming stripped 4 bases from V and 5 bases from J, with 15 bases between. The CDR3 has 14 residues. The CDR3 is CASSSPDGGHEQYF. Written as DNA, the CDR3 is TGTGCCAGCAGTTCCCCGGACGGGGGACACGAGCAGTACTTC.

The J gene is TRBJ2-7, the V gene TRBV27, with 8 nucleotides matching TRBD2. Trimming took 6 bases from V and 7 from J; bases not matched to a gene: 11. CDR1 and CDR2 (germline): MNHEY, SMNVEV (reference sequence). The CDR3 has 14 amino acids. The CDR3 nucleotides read TGTGCCAGCAGGATAGCGGGAACCTCGAGAGAGCAGTACTTC. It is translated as CASRIAGTSREQYF.

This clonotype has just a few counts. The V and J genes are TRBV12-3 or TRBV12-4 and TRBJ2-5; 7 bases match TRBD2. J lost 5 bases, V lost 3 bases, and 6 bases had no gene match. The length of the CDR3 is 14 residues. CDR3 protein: CASSFAGVYETQYF. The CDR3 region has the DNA TGTGCCAGCAGTTTCGCGGGAGTTTATGAGACCCAGTACTTC.

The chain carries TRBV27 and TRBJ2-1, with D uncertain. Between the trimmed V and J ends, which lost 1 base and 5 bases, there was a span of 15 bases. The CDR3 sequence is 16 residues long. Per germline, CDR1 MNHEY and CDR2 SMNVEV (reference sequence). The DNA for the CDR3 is TGTGCCAGCAGTTTATTTTCCCGGGTGGGTAACAATGAGCAGTTCTTC. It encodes CASSLFSRVGNNEQFF.

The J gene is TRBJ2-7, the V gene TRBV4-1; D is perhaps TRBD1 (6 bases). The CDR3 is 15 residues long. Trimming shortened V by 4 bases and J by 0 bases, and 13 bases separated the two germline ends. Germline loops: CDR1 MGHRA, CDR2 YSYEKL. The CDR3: CASSPSDSSSYEQYF. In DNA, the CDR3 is TGCGCCAGCAGCCCCTCGGACAGTAGCTCCTACGAGCAGTACTTC.

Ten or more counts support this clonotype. This CDR3 reads CASSGVGYEQYF. CDR3 bases: TGTGCCAGCAGTGGAGTGGGCTACGAGCAGTACTTC. This sequence joins TRBV28 and TRBJ2-7; D is unclear. The germline V and J ends were trimmed by 5 bases and 3 bases, with 8 bases remaining between them. The CDR3 spans 12 residues. Germline V lookup: CDR1 MDHEN, CDR2 SYDVKM.